This TCR beta chain is drawn from a study of T cell changes during pregnancy in multiple sclerosis. The V gene's germline CDR1 is LGHNA and CDR2 YSLEER. The CDR3 consists of 15 residues. The V gene end was trimmed by 0 bases and the J gene end by 13 bases; junction bases not matched to a gene: 12. The table came from immunoSEQ multiplex PCR; TCRdb's copy has only in-frame clones and leaves some out. The sample holds tens of thousands of clones; just over 90% are singletons and the top ten take 0.71%. The TCR comes from a female donor with multiple sclerosis, enrolled in a pregnancy study. The J gene is TRBJ2-1, the V gene TRBV4-3, with TRBD2 identical over 7 bases. The sample consisted of CD4+ T cells from peripheral blood mononuclear cells, taken in the first trimester of pregnancy. CDR3 region: CASSQDSPAGLPQFF. DNA of the CDR3: TGCGCCAGCAGCCAAGATTCCCCAGCGGGGCTCCCCCAGTTCTTC.